These 28 T cell receptor beta chains came from one sample sequenced in a study of blood T cell repertoires in COVID-19. Profiled with immunoSEQ multiplex PCR; TCRdb holds only in-frame clones, not every one. The table shows fewer than 200,000 clones, with around 77% occurring only once. The sequenced sample was peripheral blood. The source of these receptors is a man in his 70s with acute or convalescent COVID-19.

The chain recombines TRBV28 with TRBJ2-3; 15 nucleotides line up with TRBD2. The V segment lost 8 bases and the J segment 2 bases; nucleotides outside the gene matches: 8. The germline CDR1 and CDR2 sequences are MDHEN and SYDVKM. The CDR3 length is 17 residues. The CDR3 here is CASPPGLAGGTTDTQYF. CDR3 sequence (DNA): TGTGCCAGCCCTCCGGGACTAGCGGGAGGTACCACAGATACGCAGTATTTT.

The V gene is TRBV19, the J gene TRBJ1-1; TRBD1 might be the D (5 bases). Trimming removed 2 bases at V and 0 bases at J, with 13 bases between. This CDR3 spans 16 amino acids. Germline CDR1 is LNHDA and CDR2 is SQIVND (reference sequence). The CDR3 sequence: CASSIPGGRVNTEAFF. The CDR3 nucleotides read TGTGCCAGTAGTATACCAGGTGGCAGGGTGAACACTGAAGCTTTCTTT.

The chain carries TRBV7-9 and TRBJ1-2; 11 bases map to TRBD1. This CDR3 has 14 amino acids. The V gene end was trimmed by 2 bases and the J gene end by 6 bases; junction bases not matched to a gene: 2. Germline CDR1 reads SEHNR; CDR2 reads FQNEAQ (reference sequence). Here the CDR3 DNA reads TGTGCCAGCAGCTTATTGGACAGGGGGCATGGCTACACCTTC. Translating gives CASSLLDRGHGYTF. Complete variable domain (other parts from reference TRBV7-9 and TRBJ1-2): DTGVSQNPRHKITKRGQNVTFRCDPISEHNRLYWYRQTLGQGPEFLTYFQNEAQLEKSRLLSDRFSAERPKGSFSTLEIQRTEQGDSAMYLCASSLLDRGHGYTFGSGTRLTVV.

The genes are TRBV7-2 and TRBJ1-6; 7 nucleotides align to TRBD1. The germline gives CDR1 SGHTA, CDR2 FQGNSA. V was pared by 8 bases and J by 9 bases, with 10 bases of the junction left unmatched. There are 14 residues in the CDR3. Written as DNA, the CDR3 is TGTGCCAGCTTACGACAGGGCGGAGGTTCACCCCTCCACTTT. Residues: CASLRQGGGSPLHF.

This clone was seen only a few times. The J gene is TRBJ1-1, the V gene TRBV18, with 7 bases identical to TRBD1. The length of the CDR3 is 16 residues. V trimming: 3 bases; J trimming: 8 bases; junction bases outside the gene matches: 15. Germline V gene data show CDR1 as KGHSH and CDR2 as LQKENI. CDR3 loop: CASSPDSGQVPFEAFF. Here the CDR3 DNA reads TGTGCCAGCTCACCGGACTCAGGACAGGTACCCTTCGAAGCTTTCTTT.

V usage is TRBV28 and J usage is TRBJ1-1; TRBD1 aligns across 9 bases. This CDR3 has 14 amino acids. J lost 5 bases, V lost 4 bases, and 5 bases had no gene match. Per the germline V gene, CDR1 is MDHEN and CDR2 is SYDVKM. The CDR3 DNA reads as TGTGCCAGCAGTTCCACAGGGGGCTGGACTGAAGCTTTCTTT. This sequence encodes CASSSTGGWTEAFF.

The chain combines TRBV24-1 with TRBJ2-1, with D possibly TRBD2 on 5 matching bases. Germline V CDR1 and CDR2: KGHDR, SFDVKD. This CDR3 is built from 16 residues. V lost 0 bases and J 0 bases, leaving 8 bases between the germline ends. CDR3 sequence (DNA): TGTGCCACCAGTGATTTGCAAGGGAGCTCCTACAATGAGCAGTTCTTC. Encoded protein: CATSDLQGSSYNEQFF.

The J gene is TRBJ1-5, the V gene TRBV5-6; D gene ambiguous. The CDR3 contains 15 residues. V was shortened by 0 bases and J by 0 bases, with 7 bases between the two germline ends. Germline assignment: CDR1 SGHDT and CDR2 YYEEEE. The CDR3 nucleotides read TGTGCCAGCAGCTTGGGTCCGTTTAGCAATCAGCCCCAGCATTTT. This codes for CASSLGPFSNQPQHF.

The rearrangement joins TRBV4-3 to TRBJ1-3; no definite D call. V lost 0 bases and J lost 3, with 9 bases in between. Germline CDR1 is LGHNA and CDR2 is YSLEER. The CDR3 sequence is 15 residues long. The CDR3 nucleotides read TGCGCCAGCAGCCAAGATGCGGGATTTGGAAACACCATATATTTT. This encodes CASSQDAGFGNTIYF.

The chain is built from TRBV5-8 and TRBJ1-4; D is ambiguous. This CDR3 has 14 amino acids. CDR1 SGHTS and CDR2 YDEGEE come from the germline V gene. Between the trimmed V and J ends, which lost 0 bases and 4 bases, there was a span of 7 bases. In nucleotides, the CDR3 is TGTGCCAGCAGCTTGGGGCCCCATAATGAAAAACTGTTTTTT. Translation: CASSLGPHNEKLFF. The variable domain in full, with the rest retrieved from reference TRBV5-8 and TRBJ1-4, is EAGVTQSPTHLIKTRGQQATLRCSPISGHTSVYWYQQALGLGLQFLLWYDEGEERNRGNFPPRFSGRQFPNYSSELNVNALELEDSALYLCASSLGPHNEKLFFGSGTQLSVL.

The gene calls are TRBV28 and TRBJ1-4, with a weak D call TRBD1 (5 bases). This CDR3 is built from 14 residues. Germline V CDR1 and CDR2: MDHEN, SYDVKM. V lost 3 bases to trimming and J lost 2 bases, with 7 bases between them. CDR3 in amino acids: CASSFRGTNEKLFF. The CDR3 bases are TGTGCCAGCAGTTTCCGGGGGACTAATGAAAAACTGTTTTTT.

As to this clone: The same CDR3 is also encoded by other DNA sequences in this sample. The CDR3: CASSLRQGPEAFF. Written as DNA, the CDR3 is TGTGCCAGCAGTTTGAGGCAGGGCCCTGAAGCTTTCTTT. The chain is built from TRBV27 and TRBJ1-1; a possible D gene is TRBD1 (5 bases). CDR1 and CDR2 (germline): MNHEY, SMNVEV (reference sequence). With 3 bases removed from V and 6 bases from J, the gap between germline ends came to 11 bases. The CDR3 runs to 13 residues.

The gene calls are TRBV7-9 and TRBJ1-1, with D possibly being TRBD1 (5 bases). Between the trimmed V and J ends, which lost 3 bases and 0 bases, there was a span of 11 bases. This CDR3 region has 15 residues. The germline V gene has CDR1 SEHNR and CDR2 FQNEAQ (reference sequence). The chain's CDR3 is CASSFGVTVNTEAFF. The CDR3, as DNA: TGTGCCAGCAGCTTTGGGGTGACAGTGAACACTGAAGCTTTCTTT.

V usage is TRBV20-1 and J usage is TRBJ2-3; 8 bases are a match to TRBD2. Germline assignment: CDR1 DFQATT and CDR2 SNEGSKA (reference sequence). The junction had 7 bases not matched to a gene; V was cut back by 3 bases and J by 2 bases. CDR3 length: 15 amino acids. As DNA, the CDR3 is TGCAGTGCTAGTGACACTAGCGGCGACACAGATACGCAGTATTTT. Protein: CSASDTSGDTDTQYF.

This clone showed up just a few times. The rearrangement links TRBV10-3 to TRBJ2-7; 7 nucleotides match TRBD1. V shed 4 bases and J 1 base; nucleotides not matched to a gene: 4. Germline V CDR1 and CDR2: ENHRY, SYGVKD. The CDR3 runs to 14 residues. The CDR3 nucleotides read TGTGCCATCAGTGCCTGGGACAGTTCCTACGAGCAGTACTTC. Its translation: CAISAWDSSYEQYF.

J is TRBJ1-2 and V is TRBV5-1; 11 bases agree with TRBD1. There are 17 residues in the CDR3. V lost 3 bases, J lost 8 bases, and 15 bases stayed unmatched. Per germline, CDR1 SGHRS and CDR2 YFSETQ. The DNA for the CDR3 is TGCGCCAGCAGCTCCGGACAGGGGGCGCAAGTAGGACAAGGCTACACCTTC. Translated, it gives CASSSGQGAQVGQGYTF.

V is TRBV6-6 and J is TRBJ2-7; D is possibly TRBD1 (6 bases). Germline CDR1 and CDR2: MNHNY and SVGAGI (reference sequence). The V and J ends lost 5 bases and 5 bases respectively, with 13 bases between them. The CDR3 is 13 residues long. The CDR3 region has the DNA TGTGCCAGCAGTCCTCCAGGGGCTGACGAGCAGTACTTC. Encoded protein: CASSPPGADEQYF.

As DNA, the CDR3 is TGTGCCAGCAGCTTGACAGCCTCTGGAAACACCATATATTTT. Translation gives CASSLTASGNTIYF. The chain couples TRBV7-9 to TRBJ1-3; TRBD1 might be the D (5 bases). The CDR3 extends over 14 amino acids. Trimming shortened V by 3 bases and J by 0 bases, and 6 bases separated the two germline ends. In germline, CDR1 is SEHNR, CDR2 FQNEAQ (reference sequence). The whole variable domain, remainder taken from reference TRBV7-9 and TRBJ1-3, is DTGVSQNPRHKITKRGQNVTFRCDPISEHNRLYWYRQTLGQGPEFLTYFQNEAQLEKSRLLSDRFSAERPKGSFSTLEIQRTEQGDSAMYLCASSLTASGNTIYFGEGSWLTVV.

V gene TRBV3-1 (or the pseudogene TRBV3-2) combines with J gene TRBJ1-1, with D perhaps matching TRBD1 (6 bases). Germline assignment: CDR1 LGHDT and CDR2 YNNKEL (reference sequence). V gave up 4 bases and J gave up 1 base, with 10 bases separating them. The CDR3 has 14 residues. This CDR3 is CASSPGHQNTEAFF. As DNA, the CDR3 is TGTGCCAGCAGCCCGGGACATCAGAACACTGAAGCTTTCTTT.

This clone was observed a few times. The chain is built from TRBV5-1 and TRBJ2-3; 8 bases are a match to TRBD1. The junction had 9 bases not matched to a gene; V was cut back by 0 bases and J by 6 bases. CDR1 SGHRS and CDR2 YFSETQ come from the germline V gene. CDR3 length: 16 residues. CDR3 sequence reads: CASSLVGQGARDTQYF. In nucleotides, the CDR3 is TGCGCCAGCAGCTTGGTCGGGCAGGGGGCGCGGGATACGCAGTATTTT.

This clone has just a few counts. This rearrangement joins TRBV7-9 to TRBJ2-5; no reliable D call. CDR1 and CDR2 from the germline V gene are SEHNR and FQNEAQ (reference sequence). Trimming pared 3 bases from V and 2 bases from J, leaving 10 bases between. The CDR3 runs to 14 residues. The chain's CDR3 is CASSLASLQETQYF. The CDR3 bases are TGTGCCAGCAGCTTGGCCAGTTTGCAAGAGACCCAGTACTTC.

Details on this clone: Other DNA sequences from this sample encode an identical CDR3 as well. This rearrangement joins TRBV19 to TRBJ1-2, with D possibly TRBD1 on 5 matching bases. Looked up from germline, CDR1 is LNHDA and CDR2 is SQIVND (reference sequence). This CDR3 comprises 12 residues. Between the trimmed V and J ends, which lost 5 bases and 6 bases, there was a span of 10 bases. The CDR3 DNA sequence: TGTGCCAGTAGTCGGCAGGGTGATGGCTACACCTTC. Protein product: CASSRQGDGYTF.

The J gene is TRBJ2-1, the V gene TRBV2; maybe TRBD2 (5 bases). The germline V gene has CDR1 SNHLY and CDR2 FYNNEI. With 2 bases removed from V and 8 bases from J, the gap between germline ends came to 13 bases. The CDR3 is made up of 14 amino acids. The CDR3 DNA follows: TGTGCCAGCAGTGAACGGCAGGAGGTAGATGAGCAGTTCTTC. Translating gives CASSERQEVDEQFF.

There are a few counts of this clone. J is TRBJ2-7 and V is TRBV27, with TRBD1 as a possible D gene (5 bases). CDR1 is MNHEY and CDR2 is SMNVEV in the germline V gene (reference sequence). The CDR3 consists of 14 residues. Trimming shortened V by 1 base and J by 0 bases, and 7 bases separated the two germline ends. DNA for the CDR3: TGTGCCAGCAGTTTATTGGACACCTCCTACGAGCAGTACTTC. It yields the protein CASSLLDTSYEQYF.

The chain combines TRBV6-5 with TRBJ2-3, with TRBD2 as a possible D gene (6 bases). V was clipped by 2 bases and J by 1 base, with 13 bases between them. Germline CDR1 MNHEY, CDR2 SVGAGI. CDR3 size: 16 residues. In nucleotides, the CDR3 is TGTGCCAGCAGTTACGCCGCGGCTAGCGGCACAGATACGCAGTATTTT. It specifies CASSYAAASGTDTQYF.

The V and J genes are TRBV6-4 and TRBJ2-3; the D gene is possibly TRBD2 (5 bases). Trimming removed 0 bases at V and 6 bases at J, with 13 bases between. The CDR3 covers 15 residues. Looked up from germline, CDR1 is MRHNA and CDR2 is SNTAGT. CDR3 protein: CASSDSSASFDTQYF. The CDR3 DNA is TGTGCCAGCAGTGACTCTTCGGCTAGCTTCGATACGCAGTATTTT.

The genes are TRBV7-2 and TRBJ2-5; TRBD2 matches at 9 bases. Losses at the gene ends were 1 base for V and 5 bases for J; bases not matched to a gene: 11. CDR3 length: 17 amino acids. CDR1 and CDR2 from the germline V gene are SGHTA and FQGNSA. CDR3 nucleotides: TGTGCCAGCAGCTTAGGGTTTAGCGGGAGTGCAGGGGAGACCCAGTACTTC. Translating gives CASSLGFSGSAGETQYF.

This chain connects TRBV29-1 to TRBJ1-1; D is unclear. With 3 bases removed from V and 1 base from J, the gap between germline ends came to 12 bases. CDR3 length equals 14 residues. Germline CDR1 SQVTM, CDR2 ANQGSEA. The CDR3 is CSVDSRSGNTEAFF. The CDR3 DNA sequence: TGCAGCGTTGATTCCAGGTCTGGGAACACTGAAGCTTTCTTT.